A selection of T cell receptor beta chains follows, all from one sample in a study of T cell responses to AZD1222 COVID-19 vaccine. This table comes from immunoSEQ multiplex PCR, and its TCRdb copy is limited to in-frame clones, with some not included. The table records 65,000 to 80,000 clones, roughly nine tenths of them present only once. The sample in question was peripheral blood, obtained on day 0 of AZD1222 vaccination. The receptor source for this set is an adult in good health. CDR3s leave out the opening cysteine and the closing phenylalanine or tryptophan. D genes are given only for firm matches.

j_gene | d_gene | v_gene | CDR3aa
TRBJ1-5 | NA | TRBV19 | ASTRRDGHNQPQH
TRBJ1-1 | NA | TRBV11-3 | ASSPTRGTEAF
TRBJ2-5 | NA | TRBV7-9 | ASSLFGETQY
TRBJ1-3 | NA | TRBV7-8 | ASSRGTGLANTIY
TRBJ1-6 | TRBD1 | TRBV30 | AWSEAGGSPLH
TRBJ2-4 | NA | TRBV6-6 | ASGDPSGLDKNIQY
TRBJ1-1 | TRBD1 | TRBV7-8 | ASSARQGLNTEAF
TRBJ1-3 | NA | TRBV6-5 | ASRGVLSSGNTIY
TRBJ2-7 | NA | TRBV13 | ASSSDSSGILYEQY
TRBJ1-2 | NA | TRBV24-1 | ATSGGGVEGYT
TRBJ2-3 | NA | TRBV30 | ACTMSTDTQY
TRBJ2-3 | NA | TRBV11-3 | ASSFGGGTDTQY
TRBJ2-3 | NA | TRBV4-2 | ASSQGGQVLDTQY
TRBJ2-2 | TRBD1 | TRBV23-1 | ASSQCKQGVDTGELF
TRBJ1-2 | NA | TRBV11-2 | ASSLGSLGNGYT
TRBJ1-5 | NA | TRBV3-1/TRBV3-2 | ASSSNGGGNQPQH
TRBJ2-1 | TRBD2 | TRBV3-1/TRBV3-2 | ASSSRIRGRASREQF
TRBJ2-7 | TRBD2 | TRBV24-1 | ATKLGTSGGDSYEQY
TRBJ1-4 | NA | TRBV7-6 | ASSATQGTNEKLF
TRBJ2-5 | NA | TRBV6-6 | ASSFQETQY
TRBJ2-6 | NA | TRBV10-3 | AIRPTGTGANVLT
TRBJ1-2 | NA | TRBV19 | ASSIFESGGYT
TRBJ2-3 | TRBD2 | TRBV19 | ASSPLAGGRDTQY
TRBJ2-3 | NA | TRBV28 | ASSLPDLGSLGTQY
TRBJ1-2 | NA | TRBV9 | ASSSGGGARGYT
TRBJ1-4 | NA | TRBV5-5 | ASSLVLTAPFNNEKLF
TRBJ2-5 | NA | TRBV24-1 | ATSDGGRGRETQY
TRBJ1-6 | NA | TRBV5-1 | ASSLRAAGNRSPLH
TRBJ2-7 | NA | TRBV18 | ASSPLGTQYYEQY
TRBJ1-1 | TRBD1 | TRBV11-3 | ASSLFSGQGGPEAF
TRBJ1-2 | NA | TRBV18 | ASSPGIKTEYGYT
TRBJ1-5 | TRBD1 | TRBV10-3 | AISEEGARQPQH
TRBJ2-7 | NA | TRBV7-9 | ASSPASYEQY
TRBJ2-6 | NA | TRBV7-4 | ASSNKPGANVLT
TRBJ1-2 | NA | TRBV6-5 | ASSLERGQVAGYT
TRBJ1-5 | TRBD1 | TRBV6-6 | ASSYGGQEINQPQH
TRBJ2-1 | NA | TRBV28 | ASSLDSINEQF